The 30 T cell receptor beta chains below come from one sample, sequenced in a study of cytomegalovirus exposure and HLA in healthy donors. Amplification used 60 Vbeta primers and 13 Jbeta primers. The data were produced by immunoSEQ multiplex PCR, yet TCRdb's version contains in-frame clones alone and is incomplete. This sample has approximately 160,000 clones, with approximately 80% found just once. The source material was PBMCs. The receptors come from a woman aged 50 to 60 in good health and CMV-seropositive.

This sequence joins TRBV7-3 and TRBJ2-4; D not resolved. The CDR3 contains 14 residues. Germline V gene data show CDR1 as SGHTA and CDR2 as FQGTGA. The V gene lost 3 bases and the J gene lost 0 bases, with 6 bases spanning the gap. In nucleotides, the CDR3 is TGTGCCAGCAGCTTCGGCGGAGCCAAAAACATTCAGTACTTC. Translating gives CASSFGGAKNIQYF.

CDR3 in amino acids: CASSPTVSNQPQHF. CDR3 nucleotide sequence: TGCGCCAGCAGTCCGACTGTTAGCAATCAGCCCCAGCATTTT. The genes are TRBV10-2 and TRBJ1-5; D is unresolved. V was pared by 5 bases and J by 0 bases, with 8 bases between. Per the germline V gene, CDR1 is WSHSY and CDR2 is SAAADI. The CDR3 length is 14 residues.

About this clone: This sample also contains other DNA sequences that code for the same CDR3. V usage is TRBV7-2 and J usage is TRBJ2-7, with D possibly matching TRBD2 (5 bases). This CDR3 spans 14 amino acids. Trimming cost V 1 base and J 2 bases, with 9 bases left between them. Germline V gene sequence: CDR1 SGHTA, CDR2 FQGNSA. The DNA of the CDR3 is TGTGCCAGCAGCTTAGGGGCCGGGGCCTACGAGCAGTACTTC. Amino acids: CASSLGAGAYEQYF.

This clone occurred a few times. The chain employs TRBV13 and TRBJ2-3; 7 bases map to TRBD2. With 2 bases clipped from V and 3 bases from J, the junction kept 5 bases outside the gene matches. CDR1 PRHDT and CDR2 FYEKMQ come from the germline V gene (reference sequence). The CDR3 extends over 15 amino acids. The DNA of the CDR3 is TGTGCCAGCAGCTTATGGGGGGGTGGGACAGATACGCAGTATTTT. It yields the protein CASSLWGGGTDTQYF. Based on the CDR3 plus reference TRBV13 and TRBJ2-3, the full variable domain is AAGVIQSPRHLIKEKRETATLKCYPIPRHDTVYWYQQGPGQDPQFLISFYEKMQSDKGSIPDRFSAQQFSDYHSELNMSSLELGDSALYFCASSLWGGGTDTQYFGPGTRLTVL.

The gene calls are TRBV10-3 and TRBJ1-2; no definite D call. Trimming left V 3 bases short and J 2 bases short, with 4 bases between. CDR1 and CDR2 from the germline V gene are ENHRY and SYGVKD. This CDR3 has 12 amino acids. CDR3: CAISEQNYGYTF. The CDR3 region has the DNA TGTGCCATCAGTGAACAGAACTATGGCTACACCTTC.

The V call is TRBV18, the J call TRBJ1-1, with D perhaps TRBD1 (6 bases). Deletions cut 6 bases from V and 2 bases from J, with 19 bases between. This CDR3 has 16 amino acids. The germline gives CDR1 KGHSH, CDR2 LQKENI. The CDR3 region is CASSQWVRGGNTEAFF. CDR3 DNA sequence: TGTGCCAGCTCCCAATGGGTCAGGGGCGGAAACACTGAAGCTTTCTTT.

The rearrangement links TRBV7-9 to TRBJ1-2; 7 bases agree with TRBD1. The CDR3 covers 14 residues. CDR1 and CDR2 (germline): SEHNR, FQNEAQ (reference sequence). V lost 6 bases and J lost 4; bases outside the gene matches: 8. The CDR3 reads CASSQRGDSYGYTF. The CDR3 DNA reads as TGTGCCAGCAGTCAAAGGGGGGACAGCTATGGCTACACCTTC.

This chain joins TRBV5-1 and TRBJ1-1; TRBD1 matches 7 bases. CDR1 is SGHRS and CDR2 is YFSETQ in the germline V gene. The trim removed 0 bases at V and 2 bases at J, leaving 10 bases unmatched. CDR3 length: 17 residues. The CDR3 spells CASSLAAGGNFNTEAFF. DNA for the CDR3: TGCGCCAGCAGCTTGGCGGCAGGGGGTAATTTTAACACTGAAGCTTTCTTT. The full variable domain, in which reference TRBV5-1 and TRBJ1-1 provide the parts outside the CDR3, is KAGVTQTPRYLIKTRGQQVTLSCSPISGHRSVSWYQQTPGQGLQFLFEYFSETQRNKGNFPGRFSGRQFSNSRSEMNVSTLELGDSALYLCASSLAAGGNFNTEAFFGQGTRLTVV.

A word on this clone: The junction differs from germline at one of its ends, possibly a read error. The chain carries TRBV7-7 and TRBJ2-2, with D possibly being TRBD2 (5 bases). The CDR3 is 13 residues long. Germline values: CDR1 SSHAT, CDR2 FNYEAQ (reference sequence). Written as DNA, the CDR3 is TGTGCTAGCAGCTTAGACTACCTCGGGGAGCTGTTTTTT. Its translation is CASSLDYLGELFF.

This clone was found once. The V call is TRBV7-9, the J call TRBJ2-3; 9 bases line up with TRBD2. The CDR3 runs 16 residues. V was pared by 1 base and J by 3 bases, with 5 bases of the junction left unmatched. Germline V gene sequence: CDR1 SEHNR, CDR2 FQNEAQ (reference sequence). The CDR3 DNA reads TGTGCCAGCAGCTTAGACGTAGCGGGAGCGACAGATACGCAGTATTTT. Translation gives CASSLDVAGATDTQYF.

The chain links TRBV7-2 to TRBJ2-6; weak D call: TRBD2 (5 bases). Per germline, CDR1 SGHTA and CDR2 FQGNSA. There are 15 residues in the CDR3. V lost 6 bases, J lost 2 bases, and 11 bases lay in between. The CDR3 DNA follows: TGTGCCAGCAGTCTTGCGGGTCCTGGGGCCAACGTCCTGACTTTC. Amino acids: CASSLAGPGANVLTF.

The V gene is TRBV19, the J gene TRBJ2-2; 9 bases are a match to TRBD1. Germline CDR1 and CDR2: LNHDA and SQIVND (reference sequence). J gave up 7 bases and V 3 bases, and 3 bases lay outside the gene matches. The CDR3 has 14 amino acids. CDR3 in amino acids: CASSMGQGVGELFF. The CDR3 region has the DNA TGTGCCAGTAGTATGGGACAGGGTGTCGGGGAGCTGTTTTTT.

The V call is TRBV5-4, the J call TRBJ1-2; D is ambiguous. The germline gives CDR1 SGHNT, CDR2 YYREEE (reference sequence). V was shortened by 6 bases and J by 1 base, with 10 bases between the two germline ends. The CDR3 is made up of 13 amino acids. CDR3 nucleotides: TGTGCCAGCACAGACACTCATAACTATGGCTACACCTTC. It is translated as CASTDTHNYGYTF.

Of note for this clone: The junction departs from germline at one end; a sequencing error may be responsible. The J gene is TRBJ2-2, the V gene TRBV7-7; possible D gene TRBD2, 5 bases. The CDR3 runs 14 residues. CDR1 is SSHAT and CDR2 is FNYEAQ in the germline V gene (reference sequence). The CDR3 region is CASSLDGSTGELFF. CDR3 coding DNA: TGTGCTAGCAGCTTAGATGGGAGCACCGGGGAGCTGTTTTTT.

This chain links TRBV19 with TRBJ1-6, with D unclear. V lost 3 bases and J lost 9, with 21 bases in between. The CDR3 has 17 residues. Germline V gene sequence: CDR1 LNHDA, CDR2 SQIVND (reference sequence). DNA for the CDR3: TGTGCCAGTAGTATCGGAGCTGGAGCGTTTCCGGGTTCACCCCTCCACTTT. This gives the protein CASSIGAGAFPGSPLHF.

This chain's CDR3 is CSGAHGTGGPYEQYF. As DNA, the CDR3 is TGCAGCGGGGCCCACGGGACAGGGGGACCTTACGAGCAGTACTTC. J is TRBJ2-7 and V is TRBV29-1; 11 nucleotides line up with TRBD1. The CDR3 has 15 residues. J was trimmed by 4 bases and V by 7 bases; bases with no gene match: 12. CDR1 is SQVTM, CDR2 ANQGSEA, per germline.

CDR3 sequence: CASSTLAGEVGAQYF. CDR3 in DNA: TGTGCCAGCAGCACCCTAGCGGGAGAAGTAGGGGCCCAGTACTTC. The gene calls are TRBV7-9 and TRBJ2-5; 10 bases match TRBD2. Germline CDR1 reads SEHNR; CDR2 reads FQNEAQ (reference sequence). V gave up 5 bases and J gave up 9 bases; unmatched junction bases: 12. This CDR3 comprises 15 residues. Drawing the rest from reference TRBV7-9 and TRBJ2-5, the complete variable domain is DTGVSQNPRHKITKRGQNVTFRCDPISEHNRLYWYRQTLGQGPEFLTYFQNEAQLEKSRLLSDRFSAERPKGSFSTLEIQRTEQGDSAMYLCASSTLAGEVGAQYFGPGTRLLVL.

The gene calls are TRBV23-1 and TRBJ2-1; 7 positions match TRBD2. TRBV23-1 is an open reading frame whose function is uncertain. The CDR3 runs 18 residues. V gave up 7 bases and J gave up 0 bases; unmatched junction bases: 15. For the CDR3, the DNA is TGCGCCAGCACTCTAAACCCTAGCGGACTAATCTCCTACAATGAGCAGTTCTTC. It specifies CASTLNPSGLISYNEQFF.

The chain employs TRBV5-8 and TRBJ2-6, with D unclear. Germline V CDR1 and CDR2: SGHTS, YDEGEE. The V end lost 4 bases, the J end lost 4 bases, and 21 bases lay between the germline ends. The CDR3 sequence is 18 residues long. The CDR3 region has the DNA TGTGCCAGCAGCCCGATCGTCAGGTCTTGGTTGGGGGCCAACGTCCTGACTTTC. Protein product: CASSPIVRSWLGANVLTF.

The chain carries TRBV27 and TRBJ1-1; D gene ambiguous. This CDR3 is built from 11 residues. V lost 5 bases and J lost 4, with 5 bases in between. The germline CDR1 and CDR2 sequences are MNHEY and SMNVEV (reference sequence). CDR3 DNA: TGTGCCAGCAGTCGCGGCACTGAAGCTTTCTTT. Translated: CASSRGTEAFF.

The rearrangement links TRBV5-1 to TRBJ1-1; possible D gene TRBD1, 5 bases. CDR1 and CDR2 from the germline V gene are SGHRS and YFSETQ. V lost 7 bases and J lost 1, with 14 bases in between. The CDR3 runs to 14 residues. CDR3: CASRNSGGNTEAFF. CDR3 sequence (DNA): TGCGCCAGCCGCAATAGCGGGGGGAACACTGAAGCTTTCTTT.

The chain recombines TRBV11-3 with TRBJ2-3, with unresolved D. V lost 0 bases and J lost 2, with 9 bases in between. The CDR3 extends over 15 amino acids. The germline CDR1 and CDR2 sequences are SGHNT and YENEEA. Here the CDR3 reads CASSLESGPTDTQYF. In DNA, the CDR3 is TGTGCCAGCAGCTTAGAATCCGGTCCCACAGATACGCAGTATTTT.

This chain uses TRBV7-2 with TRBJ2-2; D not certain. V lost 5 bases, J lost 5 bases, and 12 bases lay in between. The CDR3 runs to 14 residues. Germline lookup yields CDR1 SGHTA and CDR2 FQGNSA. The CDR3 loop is CASSPSQKTGELFF. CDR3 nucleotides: TGTGCCAGCAGCCCATCACAGAAAACCGGGGAGCTGTTTTTT. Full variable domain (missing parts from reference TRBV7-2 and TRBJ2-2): GAGVSQSPSNKVTEKGKDVELRCDPISGHTALYWYRQSLGQGLEFLIYFQGNSAPDKSGLPSDRFSAERTGGSVSTLTIQRTQQEDSAVYLCASSPSQKTGELFFGEGSRLTVL.

The CDR3 sequence is CASSLEQILRYTDTQYF. CDR3 in DNA: TGTGCCAGCAGCTTAGAACAGATTCTCCGTTACACAGATACGCAGTATTTT. The V call is TRBV7-2, the J call TRBJ2-3; no definite D call. The germline V and J ends were trimmed by 1 base and 2 bases, with 16 bases remaining between them. Germline V gene data show CDR1 as SGHTA and CDR2 as FQGNSA. This CDR3 comprises 17 residues.

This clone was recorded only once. The CDR3 loop is CATSRAGQGFNEQFF. The CDR3 DNA sequence: TGTGCCACCAGCAGAGCGGGACAGGGTTTCAATGAGCAGTTCTTC. V is TRBV15 and J is TRBJ2-1; TRBD1 matches 9 bases. The germline gives CDR1 LNHNV, CDR2 YYDKDF (reference sequence). Trimming took 1 base from V and 6 from J; bases not matched to a gene: 4. The CDR3 runs 15 residues.

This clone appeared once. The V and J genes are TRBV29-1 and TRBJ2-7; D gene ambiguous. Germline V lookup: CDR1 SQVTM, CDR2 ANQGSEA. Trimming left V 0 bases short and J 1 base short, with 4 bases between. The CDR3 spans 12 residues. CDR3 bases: TGCAGCGTTGAAGATGTATCCTACGAGCAGTACTTC. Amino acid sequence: CSVEDVSYEQYF.

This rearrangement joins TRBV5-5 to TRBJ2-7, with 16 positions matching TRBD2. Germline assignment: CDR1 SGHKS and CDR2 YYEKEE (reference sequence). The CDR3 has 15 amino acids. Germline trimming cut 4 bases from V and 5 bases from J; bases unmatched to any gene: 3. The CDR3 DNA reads TGTGCCAGCAGCCGAGGGACTAGCGGGAGGGACGAGCAGTACTTC. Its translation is CASSRGTSGRDEQYF. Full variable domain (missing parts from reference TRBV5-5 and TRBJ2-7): DAGVTQSPTHLIKTRGQQVTLRCSPISGHKSVSWYQQVLGQGPQFIFQYYEKEERGRGNFPDRFSARQFPNYSSELNVNALLLGDSALYLCASSRGTSGRDEQYFGPGTRLTVT.

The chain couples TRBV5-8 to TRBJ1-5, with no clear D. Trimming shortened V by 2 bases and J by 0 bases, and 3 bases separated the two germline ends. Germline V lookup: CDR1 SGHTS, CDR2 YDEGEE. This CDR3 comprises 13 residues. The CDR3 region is CASSFRSNQPQHF. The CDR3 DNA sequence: TGTGCCAGCAGCTTCCGTAGCAATCAGCCCCAGCATTTT. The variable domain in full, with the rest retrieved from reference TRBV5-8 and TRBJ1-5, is EAGVTQSPTHLIKTRGQQATLRCSPISGHTSVYWYQQALGLGLQFLLWYDEGEERNRGNFPPRFSGRQFPNYSSELNVNALELEDSALYLCASSFRSNQPQHFGDGTRLSIL.

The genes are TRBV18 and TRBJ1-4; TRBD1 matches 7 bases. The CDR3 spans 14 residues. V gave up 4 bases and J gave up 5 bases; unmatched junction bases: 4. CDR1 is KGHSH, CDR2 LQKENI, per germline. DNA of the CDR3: TGTGCCAGCTCACTCGGACAGGACAATGAAAAACTGTTTTTT. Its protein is CASSLGQDNEKLFF.

CDR3 in amino acids: CASRSRTGEGYGYTF. The CDR3 DNA reads TGTGCCAGCAGAAGTAGGACAGGGGAAGGCTATGGCTACACCTTC. The chain recombines TRBV28 with TRBJ1-2; 9 bases are shared with TRBD1. The CDR3 is 15 residues long. CDR1 MDHEN and CDR2 SYDVKM come from the germline V gene. V was clipped by 6 bases and J by 4 bases; unmatched bases: 9.